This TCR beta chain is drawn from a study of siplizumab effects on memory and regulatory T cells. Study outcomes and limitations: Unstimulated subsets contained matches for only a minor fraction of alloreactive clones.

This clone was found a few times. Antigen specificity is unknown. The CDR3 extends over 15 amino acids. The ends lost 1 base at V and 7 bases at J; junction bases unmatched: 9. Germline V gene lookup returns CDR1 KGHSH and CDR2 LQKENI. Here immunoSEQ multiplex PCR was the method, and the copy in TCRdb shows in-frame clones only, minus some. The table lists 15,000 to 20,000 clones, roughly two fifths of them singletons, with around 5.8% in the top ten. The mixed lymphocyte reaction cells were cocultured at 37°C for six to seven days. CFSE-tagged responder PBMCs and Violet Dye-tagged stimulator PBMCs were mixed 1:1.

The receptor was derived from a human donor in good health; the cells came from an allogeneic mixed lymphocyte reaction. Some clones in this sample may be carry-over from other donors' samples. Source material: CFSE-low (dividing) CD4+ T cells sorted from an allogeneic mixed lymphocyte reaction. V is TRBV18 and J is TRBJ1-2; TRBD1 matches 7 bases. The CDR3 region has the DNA TGTGCCAGCTCACCACGGGACAGCTTCTTGGGTGGCTACACCTTC. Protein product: CASSPRDSFLGGYTF.